What follows are 22 T cell receptor beta chains derived from one specimen sequenced in a study of early T cells in non-severe SARS-CoV-2 infection. TCRdb independently ran MiXCR on the 5' RACE reads; one entry per CDR3 protein. The sample lists tens of thousands of distinct CDR3 sequences, 10% to 15% occurring once. Sequenced sample: whole blood. Source of these receptors: an adult who was a healthcare worker with PCR-confirmed SARS-CoV-2 infection or an uninfected control (not recorded which).

This clonotype was counted only a few times. V gene TRBV3-1 combines with J gene TRBJ2-3; 9 bases line up with TRBD1. In germline, CDR1 is LGHDT, CDR2 YNNKEL (reference sequence). The trim removed 1 base at V and 2 bases at J, leaving 7 bases unmatched. This CDR3 spans 17 amino acids. The CDR3 region is CASSQVRDRVITDTQYF. CDR3 coding DNA: TGTGCCAGCAGCCAAGTCCGGGACAGGGTCATCACAGATACGCAGTATTTT.

This clonotype was detected many times. The chain uses TRBV28 and TRBJ1-6; no clear D gene. Germline CDR1 MDHEN, CDR2 SYDVKM. Between the trimmed V and J ends, which lost 5 bases and 13 bases, there was a span of 9 bases. The CDR3 is 11 amino acids. The CDR3 nucleotides read TGTGCCAGCAGTGAAGAGAGCCCCCTCCACTTT. This encodes CASSEESPLHF.

The gene calls are TRBV3-1 and TRBJ1-5; D gene ambiguous. V was trimmed by 5 bases and J by 4 bases, leaving 12 bases between them. This CDR3 contains 14 residues. CDR1 and CDR2 from the germline V gene are LGHDT and YNNKEL (reference sequence). The CDR3 DNA reads TGTGCCAGCAGCGCCGGCCCCCTAAATCAGCCCCAGCATTTT. It yields the protein CASSAGPLNQPQHF.

This clonotype was picked up many times. The V gene is TRBV6-2 or TRBV6-3, the J gene TRBJ1-1; TRBD1 is a possible D gene (5 bases). V lost 6 bases to trimming and J lost 3 bases, with 11 bases between them. Germline V lookup: CDR1 MNHEY, CDR2 SVGEGT. The CDR3 contains 13 residues. The CDR3 DNA sequence: TGTGCCAGCAGGAGGGACGGACACACTGAAGCTTTCTTT. Translated: CASRRDGHTEAFF.

This clonotype has ten or more counts. V is TRBV20-1 and J is TRBJ2-6, with D unclear. Trimming stripped 7 bases from V and 0 bases from J, with 7 bases between. The CDR3 has 13 amino acids. CDR1 DFQATT and CDR2 SNEGSKA come from the germline V gene (reference sequence). CDR3 DNA sequence: TGCAGTGTTTACAGCTCTGGGGCCAACGTCCTGACTTTC. This sequence encodes CSVYSSGANVLTF.

The rearrangement joins TRBV12-5 to TRBJ2-3, with 8 nucleotides matching TRBD2. CDR3 size: 15 residues. The trim removed 6 bases at V and 0 bases at J, leaving 5 bases unmatched. Germline values: CDR1 LGHNT, CDR2 FRNRAP. The CDR3 bases are TGTGCTAGTGGCGGGAGGGGGACTAGCACAGATACGCAGTATTTT. Residues: CASGGRGTSTDTQYF.

V gene TRBV3-1 combines with J gene TRBJ2-1; weak D call: TRBD2 (5 bases). V gave up 4 bases and J gave up 10 bases, with 17 bases separating them. Germline V lookup: CDR1 LGHDT, CDR2 YNNKEL (reference sequence). This CDR3 is built from 14 residues. The chain's CDR3 is CASSPNRAPGEQFF. Written as DNA, the CDR3 is TGTGCCAGCAGCCCGAATCGAGCCCCGGGGGAGCAGTTCTTC.

V usage is TRBV7-2 and J usage is TRBJ1-1; D is ambiguous. This CDR3 has 15 residues. The germline V gene encodes CDR1 SGHTA and CDR2 FQGNSA. With 1 base removed from V and 1 base from J, the gap between germline ends came to 10 bases. CDR3 protein: CASSLVGDPNTEAFF. CDR3 DNA: TGTGCCAGCAGCTTAGTTGGGGATCCGAACACTGAAGCTTTCTTT.

V gene TRBV29-1 combines with J gene TRBJ2-1, with a possible D match to TRBD1 (6 bases). From germline, CDR1 is SQVTM and CDR2 ANQGSEA. There are 15 residues in the CDR3. Trimming stripped 3 bases from V and 1 base from J, with 13 bases between. Here the CDR3 reads CSVDGGHLSYNEQFF. The CDR3 nucleotides are TGCAGCGTTGATGGGGGACACCTATCCTACAATGAGCAGTTCTTC.

This clonotype occurred many times. V and J are TRBV7-9 and TRBJ1-1; 9 nucleotides align to TRBD1. Germline values: CDR1 SEHNR, CDR2 FQNEAQ (reference sequence). Germline trimming cut 5 bases from V and 5 bases from J; bases unmatched to any gene: 9. This CDR3 comprises 15 residues. The CDR3 spells CASSLQTGGWTEAFF. The CDR3 DNA sequence: TGTGCCAGCAGCCTCCAGACAGGGGGGTGGACTGAAGCTTTCTTT.

This clonotype was found many times. The chain is built from TRBV30 and TRBJ1-6, with 10 bases fitting TRBD1. J gave up 8 bases and V 3 bases, and 1 base lay outside the gene matches. The CDR3 runs to 13 residues. Germline lookup yields CDR1 GTSNPN and CDR2 SVGIG (reference sequence). This CDR3 is CAWRGTGDSPLHF. The CDR3 nucleotides read TGTGCCTGGAGAGGGACAGGGGATTCACCCCTCCACTTT. Variable domain in full (rest from reference TRBV30 and TRBJ1-6): SQTIHQWPATLVQPVGSPLSLECTVEGTSNPNLYWYRQAAGRGLQLLFYSVGIGQISSEVPQNLSASRPQDRQFILSSKKLLLSDSGFYLCAWRGTGDSPLHFGNGTRLTVT.

This clonotype occurred many times. The CDR3 DNA is TGTGCAAGTCGCGAAGGCGGGACCCAACAGCGGGAGCAGTACTTC. Translation: CASREGGTQQREQYF. J is TRBJ2-7 and V is TRBV12-2; the table's D gene call, TRBD1, was not cross checked with the DNA. TRBV12-2 is a listed pseudogene. The CDR3 extends over 15 amino acids.

This clonotype has a count of ten or more. Germline and junction disagree at one end, which may indicate a read error. The chain combines TRBV7-6 with TRBJ2-2; possibly TRBD1 for D (6 bases). Germline values: CDR1 SGHVS, CDR2 FNYEAQ. The CDR3 covers 14 residues. In DNA, the CDR3 is TGTGCCAGCACCAGGACAGAGAACACCGGGGAGCGGTTTTTT. This encodes CASTRTENTGERFF.

At least ten counts were recorded for this clonotype. This chain links TRBV18 with TRBJ2-7; TRBD1 might be the D (5 bases). Germline V lookup: CDR1 KGHSH, CDR2 LQKENI. V lost 1 base, J lost 0 bases, and 10 bases lay in between. The CDR3 sequence is 15 residues long. CDR3: CASSPLDSFSYEQYF. The CDR3 DNA follows: TGTGCCAGCTCACCACTCGACAGTTTCTCCTACGAGCAGTACTTC.

A remark on this clonotype: This may be a read error: a much more frequent sequence differs by one nucleotide. V usage is TRBV7-8 and J usage is TRBJ2-5; D might be TRBD2 (7 bases). The germline gives CDR1 SGHVS, CDR2 FQNEAQ. This CDR3 has 17 residues. V dropped 3 bases and J dropped 1 base, with 18 bases sitting between them. Here the CDR3 reads CASSLSTRGGSQETQYF. The CDR3 nucleotides are TGTGCCAGCAGCTTGTCCACTAGGGGGGGGTCCCAAGAGACCCAGTACTTC.

The chain recombines TRBV10-3 with TRBJ2-7; TRBD1 agrees at 10 bases. This CDR3 comprises 14 residues. From germline, CDR1 is ENHRY and CDR2 SYGVKD. After removal of 7 bases from V and 6 bases from J, the junction contained 9 bases not matched to a gene. Here the CDR3 reads CAIMSGTGDSEQYF. CDR3 bases: TGTGCCATCATGAGTGGGACAGGGGACAGCGAGCAGTACTTC.

This clonotype appeared a few times. At one end, the junction sequence differs from germline, possibly due to a read error. CDR3 bases: TGTACCAGCAGGGTGGACCTGGGCGGGCCCCAGCATTTT. Protein product: CTSRVDLGGPQHF. The rearrangement joins TRBV2 to TRBJ1-5; TRBD1 might be the D (5 bases). There are 13 residues in the CDR3. Per germline, CDR1 SNHLY and CDR2 FYNNEI.

This clonotype was seen repeatedly, ten times or more. This chain links TRBV9 with TRBJ1-6; D call uncertain. This CDR3 contains 14 residues. V shed 2 bases and J shed 4 bases, with 7 bases lying between them. Germline-derived CDR1 and CDR2 are SGDLS and YYNGEE. The CDR3: CASSVEGYNSPLHF. The CDR3 DNA reads TGTGCCAGCAGCGTCGAGGGATATAATTCACCCCTCCACTTT.

This clonotype has ten or more counts. CDR3 amino acids: CASSSLGQGADEQYF. DNA of the CDR3: TGTGCCAGCAGTTCCTTGGGACAGGGGGCCGACGAGCAGTACTTC. The genes are TRBV12-3 or TRBV12-4 and TRBJ2-7; TRBD1 matches at 12 bases. V lost 4 bases and J lost 5; bases outside the gene matches: 6. This CDR3 is 15 amino acids long.

The sample holds many counts of this clonotype. CDR3 residues: CASSEGQAVSEQYF. The DNA of the CDR3 is TGTGCCAGCAGTGAAGGTCAGGCGGTCTCCGAGCAGTACTTC. This sequence joins TRBV2 and TRBJ2-7; D call uncertain. V dropped 1 base and J dropped 6 bases, with 13 bases sitting between them. The CDR3 covers 14 residues. The germline V gene encodes CDR1 SNHLY and CDR2 FYNNEI.

This chain links TRBV27 with TRBJ2-3; the match to TRBD2 covers 13 bases. This CDR3 comprises 18 residues. Trimming took 0 bases from V and 5 from J; bases not matched to a gene: 8. Germline V gene lookup returns CDR1 MNHEY and CDR2 SMNVEV (reference sequence). CDR3 region: CASSLSLTSGGAEDTQYF. The CDR3 bases are TGTGCCAGCAGTTTATCCCTAACTAGCGGGGGGGCTGAAGATACGCAGTATTTT.

This clonotype was detected ten times or more. The chain links TRBV4-3 to TRBJ2-4; a possible D gene is TRBD2 (5 bases). Germline CDR1 and CDR2: LGHNA and YSLEER. The ends were cut back, 0 bases at V and 8 bases at J, with 11 bases in the middle. This CDR3 is 14 amino acids long. The CDR3 nucleotides read TGCGCCAGCAGCCAAGATCGAGGGTTGGACATTCAGTACTTC. Translating it yields CASSQDRGLDIQYF.